The entry below gives a single T cell receptor (beta chain) sequence along with its context. This specimen comes from a study of blood T cell repertoires in COVID-19. TCRdb's table, derived via immunoSEQ multiplex PCR, lists solely in-frame clones and lacks some. The sample shows some 300,000 clones, just under 90% of them seen only once. CDR3 length: 13 amino acids. Trimming left V 6 bases short and J 2 bases short, with 7 bases between. Germline-derived CDR1 and CDR2 are MDHEN and SYDVKM. The study assigned cohorts using participant-reported clinical history. Someone with COVID-19 had been met by exposed participants within 2 weeks before study entry.

Sequences were obtained from PBMCs or T cells enriched from blood (not recorded which). The V gene is TRBV28, the J gene TRBJ2-2, with D uncertain. The sequence came from a woman aged 50 to 60 who had been exposed to COVID-19. This CDR3 reads CASRVRNTGELFF. The DNA of the CDR3 is TGTGCCAGCAGGGTGAGAAACACCGGGGAGCTGTTTTTT.